Presented here are 32 T cell receptor beta chains from one specimen sequenced in a study of blood T cells in healthy people across ages. A second PCR of 7 to 11 cycles used a sample-barcoded 5' primer and a J-beta primer mix. Each CDR3 protein gets one entry after TCRdb re-called the 5' RACE reads with MiXCR. The data contain over 950,000 distinct CDR3 sequences, more than 30% of them singletons. The sequencing sample was made of blood. These receptors were taken from a man aged 18 to 29 in good health.

The chain links TRBV7-2 to TRBJ1-2; tentative D call: TRBD1 (5 bases). Germline CDR1 SGHTA, CDR2 FQGNSA. This CDR3 has 15 residues. The V end was cut by 2 bases, the J end by 4 bases, with 14 bases between. The CDR3 DNA follows: TGTGCCAGCAGCTTATCAGGTCCGGGGCCCTATGGCTACACCTTC. It specifies CASSLSGPGPYGYTF.

The chain is built from TRBV2 and TRBJ1-5; perhaps TRBD1 as D (5 bases). There are 17 residues in the CDR3. V lost 1 base and J lost 0, with 13 bases in between. Germline V gene lookup returns CDR1 SNHLY and CDR2 FYNNEI. CDR3 sequence (DNA): TGTGCCAGCAGTGAAGAAGCCAGGGTGGTTAGCAATCAGCCCCAGCATTTT. It yields the protein CASSEEARVVSNQPQHF.

V is TRBV6-5 and J is TRBJ1-2, with D tentatively TRBD1 (6 bases). The germline V gene has CDR1 MNHEY and CDR2 SVGAGI. V gave up 10 bases and J gave up 4 bases, with 19 bases separating them. The CDR3 totals 14 residues. CDR3 amino acids: CATLTGRGTYGYTF. In nucleotides, the CDR3 is TGTGCCACACTGACAGGTCGGGGGACCTATGGCTACACCTTC.

The V call is TRBV6-6, the J call TRBJ1-1; possible D gene TRBD1, 6 bases. Trimming shortened V by 7 bases and J by 1 base, and 10 bases separated the two germline ends. CDR1 is MNHNY, CDR2 SVGAGI, per germline (reference sequence). The CDR3 has 13 residues. CDR3 sequence reads: CASTTGKNTEAFF. The CDR3, as DNA: TGTGCCAGCACCACAGGGAAGAACACTGAAGCTTTCTTT.

This clonotype turned up a few times. The chain recombines TRBV13 with TRBJ2-7; D is unclear. The germline V gene encodes CDR1 PRHDT and CDR2 FYEKMQ (reference sequence). There are 17 residues in the CDR3. The V gene lost 0 bases and the J gene lost 1 base, with 16 bases spanning the gap. The CDR3 loop reads CASSLGLKGYLSYEQYF. Written as DNA, the CDR3 is TGTGCCAGCAGCTTAGGCCTTAAAGGGTACTTATCCTACGAGCAGTACTTC.

The CDR3 loop reads CSAAQQSGHNEQYF. CDR3 nucleotide sequence: TGCAGTGCTGCACAACAGTCAGGCCACAATGAGCAGTACTTC. The chain recombines TRBV20-1 with TRBJ2-7; D not certain. Germline V gives CDR1 DFQATT, CDR2 SNEGSKA (reference sequence). The CDR3 spans 14 residues. Between the trimmed V and J ends, which lost 5 bases and 7 bases, there was a span of 21 bases.

Comment on this clonotype: A read error may be the cause here, since a much bigger clone is one base away. The chain combines TRBV2 with TRBJ2-3, with 13 bases that match TRBD2. Germline V lookup: CDR1 SNHLY, CDR2 FYNNEI. This CDR3 is 15 amino acids long. The V segment lost 4 bases and the J segment 4 bases; nucleotides outside the gene matches: 2. The CDR3, as DNA: TGTGCCAGCAGTGGACTAGCGGGGGGATCAGATACGCAGTATTTT. Translating it yields CASSGLAGGSDTQYF.

Only a few counts were recorded for this clonotype. The chain joins TRBV9 to TRBJ2-1, with 8 nucleotides matching TRBD2. This CDR3 spans 16 amino acids. Per the germline V gene, CDR1 is SGDLS and CDR2 is YYNGEE. Trimming removed 1 base from V and 1 base from J; junction bases left unmatched: 4. CDR3 coding DNA: TGTGCCAGCAGCGTACCAGCGGGGGTGTCCTACAATGAGCAGTTCTTC. It translates to CASSVPAGVSYNEQFF.

The V call is TRBV5-1, the J call TRBJ2-5; D is ambiguous. Germline assignment: CDR1 SGHRS and CDR2 YFSETQ. This CDR3 is 15 amino acids long. Trimming cost V 2 bases and J 5 bases, with 16 bases left between them. DNA of the CDR3: TGCGCCAGCAGCTTTGAACAGCCTGTGGGGGAGACCCAGTACTTC. Amino acid sequence: CASSFEQPVGETQYF.

This clonotype was detected many times. At one end, the junction sequence differs from germline, possibly due to a read error. CDR3 amino acids: CASSLSLNEQFF. Here the CDR3 DNA reads TGTGCCAGCAGTTTATCGCTTAATGAGCAGTTCTTC. The rearrangement joins TRBV5-1 to TRBJ2-1; D is unclear. The CDR3 covers 12 residues. CDR1 and CDR2 from the germline V gene are SGHRS and YFSETQ.

A note on this clonotype: Being one base from a much bigger clone, this may be a read error. The gene calls are TRBV4-2 and TRBJ2-1; TRBD2 is a possible D gene (5 bases). This CDR3 is built from 16 residues. Germline lookup yields CDR1 LGHNA and CDR2 YNFKEQ. This chain's CDR3 is CAGSQLNAASLGEQFF. The CDR3 DNA sequence: TGTGCCGGCAGCCAATTAAACGCGGCTAGCTTAGGTGAGCAGTTCTTC.

The rearrangement uses TRBV29-1 and TRBJ2-3; 8 bases align to TRBD2. Losses at the gene ends were 8 bases for V and 3 bases for J; bases not matched to a gene: 10. CDR3 size: 14 residues. The germline V gene has CDR1 SQVTM and CDR2 ANQGSEA. CDR3 DNA: TGCAGCTTTTTACTAGCGGCCGAGACAGATACGCAGTATTTT. This encodes CSFLLAAETDTQYF.

The chain links TRBV10-3 to TRBJ1-6; 8 bases fit TRBD1. The J segment lost 7 bases and the V segment lost 10 bases, leaving 9 bases of the junction unmatched. Germline loops: CDR1 ENHRY, CDR2 SYGVKD. This CDR3 contains 14 residues. CDR3 region: CATRTGIGNSPLHF. For the CDR3, the DNA is TGTGCCACCAGGACAGGGATCGGGAATTCACCCCTCCACTTT.

The DNA for the CDR3 is TGTGCCAGCAGCCAATCCGCGGGGACTTGGGAGACCCAGTACTTC. This sequence encodes CASSQSAGTWETQYF. The chain links TRBV14 to TRBJ2-5, with a possible D match to TRBD2 (6 bases). Trimming took off 2 bases at V and 5 bases at J, with 15 bases between the two ends. Germline CDR1 reads SGHDN; CDR2 reads FVKESK. The CDR3 contains 15 residues.

CDR3 sequence reads: CASSLSGRSFF. The DNA for the CDR3 is TGTGCCAGCAGTTTGTCAGGGAGGTCTTTCTTT. The chain links TRBV28 to TRBJ1-1; D perhaps matches TRBD1 (5 bases). The CDR3 totals 11 residues. Trimming took 3 bases from V and 12 from J, leaving 11 bases between them. CDR1 is MDHEN and CDR2 is SYDVKM in the germline V gene.

To note about this clonotype: An end of the junction does not agree with germline; a read error may underlie this. This rearrangement joins TRBV12-3 or TRBV12-4 to TRBJ1-6; D possibly corresponds to TRBD1 (6 bases). This CDR3 has 17 amino acids. CDR3 sequence (DNA): TGTGCCAGCAGAATAACAGGGTTAGGCTCCTATAATTCACCCCACCACTTT. Its translation: CASRITGLGSYNSPHHF.

V gene TRBV10-3 combines with J gene TRBJ2-3, with D tentatively TRBD1 or TRBD2 (5 bases each). Trimming removed 10 bases from V and 2 bases from J, with 13 bases in between. Germline CDR1 and CDR2: ENHRY and SYGVKD. The CDR3 is made up of 13 amino acids. The CDR3: CATGTALTDTQYF. CDR3 sequence (DNA): TGTGCCACCGGGACGGCACTCACAGATACGCAGTATTTT.

The chain carries TRBV7-9 and TRBJ1-2, with a weak D call TRBD1 (5 bases). Germline V lookup: CDR1 SEHNR, CDR2 FQNEAQ (reference sequence). The CDR3 consists of 16 residues. V was cut by 5 bases and J by 0 bases, with 16 bases left in between. The CDR3 bases are TGTGCCAGCAGCCTCGGGGACGCCACAACTAACTATGGCTACACCTTC. The encoded protein is CASSLGDATTNYGYTF. Full variable domain (rest looked up from reference TRBV7-9 and TRBJ1-2): DTGVSQNPRHKITKRGQNVTFRCDPISEHNRLYWYRQTLGQGPEFLTYFQNEAQLEKSRLLSDRFSAERPKGSFSTLEIQRTEQGDSAMYLCASSLGDATTNYGYTFGSGTRLTVV.

This chain joins TRBV3-1 and TRBJ1-2, with D possibly matching TRBD1 (6 bases). Germline-derived CDR1 and CDR2 are LGHDT and YNNKEL (reference sequence). There are 15 residues in the CDR3. Between the trimmed V and J ends, which lost 0 bases and 4 bases, there was a span of 12 bases. CDR3 coding DNA: TGTGCCAGCAGCCAAGATCGAGGGGGACTCTATGGCTACACCTTC. This encodes CASSQDRGGLYGYTF.

This clonotype has a handful of counts. CDR3 amino acids: CASSVNRKANYGYTF. CDR3 nucleotide sequence: TGTGCCAGCAGCGTTAACAGGAAAGCTAACTATGGCTACACCTTC. The chain carries TRBV9 and TRBJ1-2; maybe TRBD1 (5 bases). The CDR3 sequence is 15 residues long. The germline gives CDR1 SGDLS, CDR2 YYNGEE. The ends were cut back, 2 bases at V and 0 bases at J, with 11 bases in the middle. Using reference TRBV9 and TRBJ1-2 for the parts outside the CDR3, the full variable domain is DSGVTQTPKHLITATGQRVTLRCSPRSGDLSVYWYQQSLDQGLQFLIQYYNGEERAKGNILERFSAQQFPDLHSELNLSSLELGDSALYFCASSVNRKANYGYTFGSGTRLTVV.

This clonotype was found a few times. The rearrangement uses TRBV9 and TRBJ1-2, with D perhaps TRBD1 (6 bases). V was shortened by 4 bases and J by 4 bases, with 11 bases between the two germline ends. Germline V gene sequence: CDR1 SGDLS, CDR2 YYNGEE. The CDR3 is made up of 13 amino acids. The CDR3 DNA is TGTGCCAGCAGCCCTTGGACAGTCTATGGCTACACCTTC. Residues: CASSPWTVYGYTF.

This clonotype has at least ten counts. The V call is TRBV6-4, the J call TRBJ2-3; D is perhaps TRBD1 (5 bases). This CDR3 comprises 15 residues. V lost 7 bases, J lost 0 bases, and 14 bases lay in between. CDR1 and CDR2 (germline): MRHNA, SNTAGT. The CDR3 here is CASTDRQTSTDTQYF. The CDR3 DNA reads as TGTGCCAGCACCGACCGACAGACGAGCACAGATACGCAGTATTTT.

This clonotype was counted many times. V usage is TRBV5-1 and J usage is TRBJ2-1; 8 bases map to TRBD1. CDR1 is SGHRS, CDR2 YFSETQ, per germline. The CDR3 loop spans 16 amino acids. With 4 bases clipped from V and 5 bases from J, the junction kept 11 bases outside the gene matches. CDR3 residues: CASSPQSDREDNEQFF. CDR3 bases: TGCGCCAGCAGCCCCCAATCGGACAGGGAGGACAATGAGCAGTTCTTC.

This clonotype was observed a handful of times. CDR3 protein: CAILRTSGGASIHEQFF. CDR3 bases: TGTGCCATCCTAAGGACTAGCGGGGGGGCGAGTATCCATGAGCAGTTCTTC. The chain combines TRBV10-3 with TRBJ2-1; 15 bases agree with TRBD2. The germline CDR1 and CDR2 sequences are ENHRY and SYGVKD. After removal of 8 bases from V and 8 bases from J, the junction contained 13 bases not matched to a gene. The CDR3 length is 17 residues.

The V and J genes are TRBV27 and TRBJ1-1; D gene ambiguous. The CDR3 has 14 residues. The germline CDR1 and CDR2 sequences are MNHEY and SMNVEV (reference sequence). V was cut by 5 bases and J by 0 bases, with 10 bases left in between. In nucleotides, the CDR3 is TGTGCCAGCAGTAAGGCGGCCTTGAACACTGAAGCTTTCTTT. It translates to CASSKAALNTEAFF.

In this sample, this clonotype turned up a few times. V gene TRBV29-1 combines with J gene TRBJ2-3; possible D gene TRBD2, 6 bases. The germline CDR1 and CDR2 sequences are SQVTM and ANQGSEA. This CDR3 comprises 12 residues. V was clipped by 8 bases and J by 4 bases, with 13 bases between them. The CDR3 loop is CSSGLKADTQYF. CDR3 DNA sequence: TGCAGCTCGGGACTCAAAGCAGATACGCAGTATTTT.

This clonotype showed up just a few times. The V gene is TRBV12-3 or TRBV12-4, the J gene TRBJ2-3, with a weak D call TRBD1 (6 bases). The CDR3 spans 14 residues. V gave up 4 bases and J gave up 6 bases, with 14 bases separating them. In DNA form, the CDR3 reads TGTGCCAGCAGTTCCCGAGTGGGGGCGGATACGCAGTATTTT. Translating gives CASSSRVGADTQYF.

The rearrangement joins TRBV5-1 to TRBJ1-4; 8 bases are shared with TRBD1. The CDR3 runs 18 residues. Germline V gives CDR1 SGHRS, CDR2 YFSETQ. Germline trimming cut 4 bases from V and 0 bases from J; bases unmatched to any gene: 11. In DNA, the CDR3 is TGCGCCAGCAGCCCGTGGGACAGGCGCTCCACAACTAATGAAAAACTGTTTTTT. Translation gives CASSPWDRRSTTNEKLFF.

The CDR3 DNA sequence: TGTGCCAGCAGCTTAAATGGGAAGATAGATACGCAGTATTTT. The encoded protein is CASSLNGKIDTQYF. V and J are TRBV7-3 and TRBJ2-3; no definite D call. Trimming removed 1 base from V and 5 bases from J, with 10 bases in between. Germline CDR1 SGHTA, CDR2 FQGTGA. CDR3 length: 14 residues.

V and J are TRBV29-1 and TRBJ1-5, with D maybe TRBD1 (6 bases). This CDR3 is built from 13 residues. From germline, CDR1 is SQVTM and CDR2 ANQGSEA. V lost 8 bases and J 10 bases, leaving 21 bases between the germline ends. The CDR3 sequence is CSISDSYTTPQHF. CDR3 in DNA: TGCAGCATCTCGGACAGTTACACGACACCCCAGCATTTT.

The gene calls are TRBV9 and TRBJ2-4; D possibly uses TRBD1 or TRBD2 (5 bases each). The closer fit of TRBJ2-5 to the DNA end suggests the J call may be wrong. The CDR3 totals 15 residues. Germline loops: CDR1 SGDLS, CDR2 YYNGEE. This CDR3 reads CASSAFSFGAGTQYF. In DNA, the CDR3 is TGTGCCAGCAGCGCATTTAGCTTTGGGGCGGGGACCCAGTACTTC.

The rearrangement links TRBV6-5 to TRBJ2-5, with 9 bases fitting TRBD1. Looked up from germline, CDR1 is MNHEY and CDR2 is SVGAGI. The CDR3 is 15 amino acids. V dropped 6 bases and J dropped 5; count of bases not matched to a gene: 10. The CDR3 nucleotides are TGTGCCAGCAGAAGCTCGGGACAGGGTCGGGAGACCCAGTACTTC. Amino acid sequence: CASRSSGQGRETQYF.